A single sample is the source of the 7 T cell receptor beta chains below, sequenced in a study of early T cells in non-severe SARS-CoV-2 infection. TCRdb reprocessed the 5' RACE reads via MiXCR and lists one record per CDR3 protein. The sample lists around 37,000 distinct CDR3 sequences, 9% seen once, with 13% in the top ten. Sequenced material: whole blood. Receptors originate from an adult who was a healthcare worker with PCR-confirmed SARS-CoV-2 infection or an uninfected control (not recorded which).

By share of the sample, this clonotype is medium-sized (0.01 to 0.1%). The J gene is TRBJ2-3, the V gene TRBV14; D is uncertain. V shed 4 bases and J shed 6 bases, with 14 bases lying between them. The germline CDR1 and CDR2 sequences are SGHDN and FVKESK. CDR3 length: 14 amino acids. CDR3 coding DNA: TGTGCCAGCAGCCCACCTTTTGAAGTTGATACGCAGTATTTT. It encodes CASSPPFEVDTQYF.

This clonotype was observed at least ten times. V gene TRBV9 combines with J gene TRBJ1-1, with TRBD1 identical over 7 bases. After removal of 0 bases from V and 8 bases from J, the junction contained 7 bases not matched to a gene. The germline CDR1 and CDR2 sequences are SGDLS and YYNGEE. This CDR3 is 14 amino acids long. As DNA, the CDR3 is TGTGCCAGCAGCGTAGACCCCGACAGGGACGAAGCTTTCTTT. This codes for CASSVDPDRDEAFF.

This rearrangement joins TRBV7-3 to TRBJ2-3; D possibly corresponds to TRBD1 (6 bases). This CDR3 spans 14 amino acids. V lost 1 base to trimming and J lost 5 bases, with 10 bases between them. The germline gives CDR1 SGHTA, CDR2 FQGTGA. The CDR3 DNA reads as TGTGCCAGCAGCTTAAGGGGGCCCCTAGATACGCAGTATTTT. It encodes CASSLRGPLDTQYF.

This clonotype has ten or more counts. The CDR3 region is CAITLQGAGTEAFF. DNA of the CDR3: TGTGCCATCACCTTACAGGGGGCCGGCACTGAAGCTTTCTTT. This rearrangement joins TRBV10-3 to TRBJ1-1, with 9 nucleotides matching TRBD1. The length of the CDR3 is 14 residues. Germline values: CDR1 ENHRY, CDR2 SYGVKD. Trimming at V came to 7 bases and at J to 4 bases, leaving 7 bases not matched to a gene.

The rearrangement uses TRBV4-3 and TRBJ1-5; maybe TRBD1 (6 bases). V lost 1 base and J 4 bases, leaving 14 bases between the germline ends. CDR1 and CDR2 (germline): LGHNA, YSLEER. The CDR3 loop spans 16 amino acids. The chain's CDR3 is CASSQGLNRENQPQHF. The CDR3 DNA is TGCGCCAGCAGCCAAGGGTTGAACAGGGAAAATCAGCCCCAGCATTTT.

This clonotype was seen ten or more times. The rearrangement links TRBV6-6 to TRBJ1-2, with 11 bases aligning to TRBD1. The CDR3 length is 18 residues. Germline CDR1 is MNHNY and CDR2 is SVGAGI (reference sequence). Germline trimming cut 6 bases from V and 8 bases from J; bases unmatched to any gene: 20. The CDR3, as DNA: TGTGCCAGCAGACCGCGGGCTGGACAGGGGGCGTTTGGTTACGGCTACACCTTC. Protein sequence: CASRPRAGQGAFGYGYTF.

This clonotype was counted at least ten times. The rearrangement links TRBV29-1 to TRBJ2-7; 7 bases are a match to TRBD2. This CDR3 contains 14 residues. Germline lookup yields CDR1 SQVTM and CDR2 ANQGSEA. The ends lost 4 bases at V and 0 bases at J; junction bases unmatched: 6. The CDR3 region is CSVGGGDGSYEQYF. The CDR3, as DNA: TGCAGCGTTGGTGGGGGGGACGGCTCCTACGAGCAGTACTTC.